A single sample gave rise to the 6 T cell receptor beta chains below, sequenced in a study of tumor-infiltrating lymphocytes in primary liver carcinoma. From roughly 20-30 mg of unsorted bulk tissue, DNA and RNA were co-extracted together. From around 0.5 ug total RNA, TCR beta cDNA was generated with a primer in the constant region. ARM-PCR, slightly modified, supplied the TCR beta libraries through three nested multiplex PCR rounds. The opening two PCR rounds, 10 cycles each, paired TRBV1-TRBV30 forward primers with a C-beta reverse primer. A single record per CDR3 protein comes from TCRdb applying MiXCR to the multiplex PCR reads. Of some 87,000 distinct CDR3 sequences listed, around 68% are singletons. Sample: tumor-adjacent normal liver tissue. The receptors were gathered from a man aged 35-49 years with primary liver carcinoma and hepatitis B virus infection.

Comments on this clonotype: Sequence at one end of the junction differs from germline and may be a read error. V is TRBV11-2 and J is TRBJ2-3; weak D call: TRBD2 (5 bases). Germline V lookup: CDR1 SGHAT, CDR2 FQNNGV. This CDR3 is 16 amino acids long. The CDR3 loop is CASSSGTLEVADTQYF. DNA for the CDR3: TGTGCCAGCAGCTCGGGAACTTTGGAGGTTGCAGATACGCAATATTTT.

As to this clonotype: Its ends do not fully match the called genes, so a read error is possible. This CDR3 reads CASSPKLGREGQISYNEQFF. The CDR3 bases are TGTGCCAGCAGCCCCAAACTGGGGCGGGAGGGCCAAATTTCCTATAATGAGCAGTTCTTC. The J gene is TRBJ2-1, the V gene TRBV11-2; 9 bases match TRBD2. The CDR3 is 20 residues long. Germline V gene lookup returns CDR1 SGHAT and CDR2 FQNNGV.

A remark on this clonotype: One end of the junction varies from germline; a read error may be responsible. The gene calls are TRBV11-2 and TRBJ2-1; 11 bases are a match to TRBD1. CDR3 length: 16 residues. The germline V gene has CDR1 SGHAT and CDR2 FQNNGV. The CDR3 protein is CASSLWWTGGISEQFF. As DNA, the CDR3 is TGTGCCAGTAGCTTATGGTGGACAGGGGGCATCAGTGAGCAGTTCTTC.

This clonotype was counted once. The junction and the germline gene differ at one end; a read error may be behind it. V usage is TRBV11-2 and J usage is TRBJ2-3; a weak D match, TRBD2 (5 bases). Germline V gene sequence: CDR1 SGHAT, CDR2 FQNNGV. The CDR3 spans 13 residues. Here the CDR3 reads CASSPLAYDTQYF. In nucleotides, the CDR3 is TGTGCAAGCAGCCCGCTAGCATACGATACGCAATATTTT.

Comments on this clonotype: The missing conserved phenylalanine or tryptophan at the end of this CDR3 makes a read error likely. The V gene is TRBV28, the J gene TRBJ2-2; tentative D call: TRBD1 (6 bases). The CDR3 is made up of 17 amino acids. Germline CDR1 and CDR2: MDHEN and SYDVKM. V shed 5 bases and J shed 6 bases, with 22 bases lying between them. The CDR3: CASSHPGTLKISGELFS. Written as DNA, the CDR3 is TGTGCCAGCAGTCACCCCGGGACACTCAAAATTTCCGGGGAGCTGTTTTCT.

Concerning this clonotype itself: It may be a read error: a sequence one base away is much more abundant. The V call is TRBV5-4, the J call TRBJ2-3, with D possibly being TRBD1 or TRBD2 (6 bases each). The CDR3 has 17 amino acids. Germline V lookup: CDR1 SGHNT, CDR2 YYREEE (reference sequence). The CDR3 DNA sequence: TGTGCCAGCAGCCGCGGAGGGGGGATCGGGACGACAGATACGCGGTATTTT. This gives the protein CASSRGGGIGTTDTRYF. The variable domain in full, completed from reference TRBV5-4 and TRBJ2-3, reads ETGVTQSPTHLIKTRGQQVTLRCSSQSGHNTVSWYQQALGQGPQFIFQYYREEENGRGNFPPRFSGLQFPNYSSELNVNALELDDSALYLCASSRGGGIGTTDTRYFGPGTRLTVL.